This TCR beta chain derives from a study of OX40 agonist ivuxolimab in advanced cancers. Study as a whole: Ivuxolimab was delivered to patients intravenously every 2 weeks at doses spanning 0.01 to 10 mg/kg. People who had prior anti-PD-1, anti-PD-L1 or anti-CTLA-4 therapy could take part, and 35% to 50% had some.

Notes on this clone: As yet, its antigen is unknown.

Findings and limits, study-wide: Among some nonresponders, normalized T-cell clonal expansion was also low. The 0.1-3.0 mg/kg partial responders had among the lowest clonal expansion.

Method: immunoSEQ multiplex PCR; TCRdb's copy keeps in-frame clones and lacks some. Found here are about 72,000 clones, 75% to 90% of them singletons; the top ten hold more than 0.8%. This CDR3 comprises 15 residues. Germline assignment: CDR1 SGHDN and CDR2 FVKESK. Trimming cost V 5 bases and J 1 base; bases outside gene matches: 6. This chain links TRBV14 with TRBJ2-5; 8 nucleotides align to TRBD2. The sequences come from CD4+ or CD8+ T cells sorted from blood, collected in a trial of the OX40 agonist ivuxolimab. This sequence was found in an adult with an advanced solid tumor such as melanoma, head and neck, liver or kidney cancer. CDR3 sequence reads: CASSAKTSVQETQYF. The CDR3 DNA sequence: TGTGCCAGCAGCGCCAAGACTAGCGTCCAAGAGACCCAGTACTTC.